This record covers a single T cell receptor beta chain. Assay: immunoSEQ multiplex PCR; the TCRdb copy retains only in-frame clones and omits some. The sample includes approximately 150,000 clones, around 87% seen only once; the top ten take more than 2%. This sample stems from a study of blood T cell repertoires in COVID-19. Study details: PBMCs, B-cell-depleted T cells, or T cells provided the cDNA or gDNA that made up the material.

The CDR3 is 16 amino acids. Losses at the gene ends were 0 bases for V and 2 bases for J; bases not matched to a gene: 0. Germline-derived CDR1 and CDR2 are LNHDA and SQIVND (reference sequence). The source is a man aged 65 to 85 with active COVID-19. The source material was peripheral blood. The chain joins TRBV19 to TRBJ2-1, with 11 bases fitting TRBD2. The CDR3 spells CASSIETSGTYNEQFF. The CDR3 DNA sequence: TGTGCCAGTAGTATAGAGACTAGCGGGACCTACAATGAGCAGTTCTTC.